This is a list of T cell receptor beta chains from one sample in a study of CD8 T cells in ankylosing spondylitis. MiXCR, run by TCRdb on the 5' RACE reads, gives a single entry per CDR3 protein. Of about 36,000 distinct CDR3 sequences in the sample, roughly 12% are singletons; the top ten hold approximately 31%. The sequencing sample was made of synovial fluid, either unsorted or a sorted T cell fraction (not recorded which). The receptor set was obtained from a male donor with ankylosing spondylitis. Both conserved end residues are part of each CDR3. A D gene is named only where the DNA matches it firmly. The size entry is marked missing in some rows and otherwise reads once, few, many or a size class.

>few|TRBV5-1|TRBJ2-3|NA
CASTRGGSTDTQYF
TGCGCCAGCACAAGGGGGGGGAGCACAGATACGCAGTATTTT
>NA|TRBV5-6|TRBJ2-1|TRBD2
CASTYGAGGPYGEQFF
TGTGCCAGCACCTACGGGGCGGGGGGGCCGTATGGTGAGCAGTTCTTC
>NA|TRBV4-3|TRBJ2-5|TRBD1
CASSQNRGETQYF
TGCGCCAGCAGCCAGAACAGGGGCGAGACCCAGTACTTC
>NA|TRBV5-1|TRBJ2-2|NA
CASSRGDTDTGELFF
TGCGCCAGCAGCAGGGGGGACACCGACACCGGGGAGCTGTTTTTT
>NA|TRBV10-3|TRBJ2-7|TRBD2
CAISLPPGTSIYEQYF
TGTGCCATCAGTCTCCCTCCAGGGACTAGCATATACGAGCAGTACTTC
>NA|TRBV2|TRBJ2-1|NA
CASRATGSSYNEQFF
TGTGCCAGCAGAGCGACGGGGAGCTCCTACAATGAGCAGTTCTTC
>NA|TRBV3-1|TRBJ2-1|NA
CASSHGTQTINEQFF
TGTGCCAGCAGCCACGGAACACAGACGATCAATGAGCAGTTCTTC
>NA|TRBV11-1|TRBJ1-1|NA
CASSLAGSSMNTEAFF
TGTGCCAGCAGCTTAGCAGGTTCGAGTATGAACACTGAAGCTTTCTTT
>NA|TRBV3-1|TRBJ2-3|TRBD1
CASSQSGTVTDTQYF
TGTGCCAGCAGCCAATCTGGGACAGTCACAGATACGCAGTATTTT
>many|TRBV7-9|TRBJ2-5|NA
CASSLAYGPQETQYF
TGTGCCAGCAGCTTAGCGTACGGCCCCCAAGAGACCCAGTACTTC
>NA|TRBV7-9|TRBJ1-6|TRBD1
CASSSHRDRNNSPLHF
TGTGCCAGCAGCTCTCACCGGGACAGGAATAATTCACCCCTCCACTTT
>few|TRBV27|TRBJ2-1|NA
CASSRLYDEQFF
TGTGCCAGCAGTAGGCTGTACGATGAGCAGTTCTTC
>NA|TRBV10-3|TRBJ2-1|NA
CAISEPPIWDLLIPYNEQFF
TGTGCCATCAGTGAGCCACCGATTTGGGACCTTCTTATTCCCTACAATGAGCAGTTCTTC
>few|TRBV9|TRBJ2-7|TRBD2
CASSVNGEGLAGGYEQYF
TGTGCCAGCAGCGTAAACGGGGAGGGACTAGCGGGAGGCTACGAGCAGTACTTC
>NA|TRBV6-4|TRBJ2-2|NA
CASSLFYTGELFF
TGTGCCAGCAGTTTGTTCTACACCGGGGAGCTGTTTTTT
>many|TRBV4-2|TRBJ2-3|TRBD2
CASSQDAAGGPDTQYF
TGTGCCAGCAGCCAAGATGCGGCGGGGGGACCAGATACGCAGTATTTT
>many|TRBV7-6|TRBJ1-1|TRBD1
CASSSGTGPREAFF
TGTGCCAGCAGCAGCGGGACAGGGCCCCGAGAAGCTTTCTTT
>few|TRBV7-9|TRBJ2-7|NA
CASSLNHRVTYEQYF
TGTGCCAGCAGCCTCAATCACAGGGTTACCTACGAGCAGTACTTC
>NA|TRBV29-1|TRBJ2-2|NA
CSVDLTDANTGELFF
TGCAGCGTGGATTTGACGGACGCGAACACCGGGGAGCTGTTTTTT
>few|TRBV20-1|TRBJ1-2|NA
CSASAREVDGYTF
TGCAGTGCCTCAGCGAGGGAAGTTGATGGCTACACCTTC
>many|TRBV28|TRBJ2-7|NA
CASSLKSYEQYF
TGTGCCAGCAGTTTGAAGAGCTACGAGCAGTACTTC
>NA|TRBV7-2|TRBJ1-2|TRBD1
CASSYRGLYGYTF
TGTGCCAGCAGCTACAGGGGCCTCTATGGCTACACCTTC
>NA|TRBV6-5|TRBJ2-5|NA
CASSYSLEGKGTQYF
TGTGCCAGCAGTTACTCCCTAGAAGGCAAAGGGACCCAGTACTTC
>NA|TRBV27|TRBJ1-1|TRBD1
CASRQGGEGAYF
TGTGCCAGCAGGCAGGGGGGGGAGGGAGCTTACTTT
>many|TRBV15|TRBJ1-2|NA
CATSSGIDGKNYGYTF
TGTGCCACCAGCAGTGGAATCGATGGGAAAAACTATGGCTACACCTTC
>few|TRBV18|TRBJ2-7|NA
CASSPGDRDYEQYF
TGTGCCAGCTCACCAGGGGACCGAGACTACGAGCAGTACTTC
>many|TRBV5-6|TRBJ2-1|NA
CASSLAPGARNEQFF
TGTGCCAGCAGCTTGGCCCCTGGAGCGAGGAATGAGCAGTTCTTC
>few|TRBV12-3/TRBV12-4|TRBJ2-3|TRBD2
CASSFRLAGKSDTQYF
TGTGCCAGCAGTTTCCGTCTAGCGGGAAAATCAGATACGCAGTATTTT
>many|TRBV5-8|TRBJ2-1|NA
CASSYPGHLIPRRSYNEQFF
TGTGCCAGCAGCTACCCAGGGCATCTCATCCCCCGCAGATCCTACAATGAGCAGTTCTTC
>NA|TRBV27|TRBJ2-1|TRBD1
CASLRQGSSYNEQFF
TGTGCCAGCTTGCGACAGGGAAGCTCCTACAATGAGCAGTTCTTC
>few|TRBV10-2|TRBJ2-1|TRBD2
CASRGSGMGEQFF
TGCGCCAGCAGGGGGAGCGGGATGGGTGAGCAGTTCTTC
>NA|TRBV27|TRBJ2-2|NA
CASKGWLGGNTGELFF
TGTGCCAGCAAGGGGTGGTTGGGGGGGAACACCGGGGAGCTGTTTTTT
>few|TRBV7-9|TRBJ2-2|NA
CATLTGELFF
TGTGCCACTTTAACCGGGGAGCTGTTTTTT
>many|TRBV14|TRBJ2-3|TRBD1
CASSQDDTGVADTQYF
TGTGCCAGCAGCCAAGATGACACAGGGGTGGCAGATACGCAGTATTTT
>many|TRBV18|TRBJ2-7|NA
CASRDLVVEQYF
TGTGCCAGCCGGGACCTCGTCGTGGAGCAGTACTTC
>NA|TRBV6-4|TRBJ2-5|TRBD2
CASSETAGAAETQYF
TGTGCCAGCAGTGAAACAGCGGGAGCCGCAGAGACCCAGTACTTC
>few|TRBV7-2|TRBJ1-1|NA
CASSLDSPLNTEAFF
TGTGCCAGCAGCTTAGATTCTCCGTTGAACACTGAAGCTTTCTTT
>once|TRBV27|TRBJ1-2|NA
CASKSSGGVYGYTF
TGTGCCAGCAAAAGTTCGGGGGGCGTCTATGGCTACACCTTC
>NA|TRBV3-1|TRBJ2-3|NA
CATSQQDSYFLTDTQYF
TGTGCCACCAGCCAGCAGGACAGCTACTTCCTCACAGATACGCAGTATTTT
>many|TRBV20-1|TRBJ1-5|NA
CSASGLGGNQPQHF
TGCAGTGCTAGTGGTTTAGGCGGCAATCAGCCCCAGCATTTT
>NA|TRBV9|TRBJ2-1|TRBD1
CASSGRTGGMEQFF
TGTGCCAGCAGCGGAAGGACAGGGGGCATGGAGCAGTTCTTC
>NA|TRBV27|TRBJ2-2|TRBD1
CASSTGTGITGELFF
TGTGCCAGCAGTACTGGGACAGGGATCACCGGGGAGCTGTTTTTT
>NA|TRBV9|TRBJ2-1|NA
CASSAYTSPNEQFF
TGTGCCAGCAGCGCTTACACATCCCCCAATGAGCAGTTCTTC
>few|TRBV7-2|TRBJ2-7|TRBD1
CASSSHRGLGYEQYF
TGTGCCAGCAGCTCCCACAGGGGGCTGGGCTACGAGCAGTACTTC
>few|TRBV5-6|TRBJ1-2|NA
CASSLTNYGYTF
TGTGCCAGCAGCTTGACTAACTATGGCTACACCTTC
>NA|TRBV9|TRBJ1-5|NA
CASSWGSNQPQHF
TGTGCCAGCAGTTGGGGGAGCAATCAGCCCCAGCATTTT
>NA|TRBV15|TRBJ2-3|TRBD1
CATSRETDRGTDTQYF
TGTGCCACCAGCAGAGAAACGGACAGGGGCACAGATACGCAGTATTTT
>NA|TRBV6-6|TRBJ2-7|NA
CASNGGLSYEQYF
TGTGCCAGCAACGGAGGCCTCTCCTACGAGCAGTACTTC